The 19 T cell receptor beta chains below all came from one sample that was sequenced in a study of blood T cells in healthy people across ages. Together with a sample-barcoded 5' primer, a J-beta primer mix was included in a second PCR lasting about 6 to 12 cycles. A single record per CDR3 protein comes from TCRdb applying MiXCR to the 5' RACE reads. The sample consists of about 900,000 distinct CDR3 sequences, approximately 49% of them appearing once. The sequencing sample was made of blood. The receptors were sampled from a man aged 30 to 39 in good health.

The CDR3 nucleotides are TGTGCCAGCAAGTGGTGGGGACTAGCAGGGGATACGCAGTATTTT. Protein product: CASKWWGLAGDTQYF. This chain joins TRBV5-6 and TRBJ2-3; TRBD2 aligns across 9 bases. V gave up 6 bases and J gave up 6 bases; unmatched junction bases: 11. Germline CDR1 reads SGHDT; CDR2 reads YYEEEE. This CDR3 has 15 residues.

This clonotype showed up just a few times. The chain couples TRBV5-1 to TRBJ2-3; D not certain. The CDR3 has 14 amino acids. Germline V CDR1 and CDR2: SGHRS, YFSETQ. V was shortened by 1 base and J by 0 bases, with 6 bases between the two germline ends. For the CDR3, the DNA is TGCGCCAGCAGCTTGTATACCAGCACAGATACGCAGTATTTT. Residues: CASSLYTSTDTQYF.

This clonotype was seen only a few times. This chain uses TRBV6-4 with TRBJ2-3, with 11 bases lining up with TRBD2. J gave up 3 bases and V 5 bases, and 10 bases lay outside the gene matches. Germline lookup yields CDR1 MRHNA and CDR2 SNTAGT. CDR3 length: 17 residues. This chain's CDR3 is CASSSEPGTSGTDTQYF. Here the CDR3 DNA reads TGTGCCAGCAGTTCAGAGCCAGGGACTAGCGGAACAGATACGCAGTATTTT.

This clonotype showed up just a few times. This chain connects TRBV29-1 to TRBJ2-7; D remains ambiguous. This CDR3 has 15 amino acids. CDR1 SQVTM and CDR2 ANQGSEA come from the germline V gene. V shed 0 bases and J shed 2 bases, with 14 bases lying between them. The CDR3 sequence: CSVEDGETATYEQYF. The CDR3 DNA follows: TGCAGCGTTGAAGATGGCGAGACGGCGACCTACGAGCAGTACTTC.

The V gene is TRBV5-1, the J gene TRBJ2-1; D not certain. V gave up 5 bases and J gave up 0 bases, with 12 bases separating them. The germline V gene encodes CDR1 SGHRS and CDR2 YFSETQ. The CDR3 sequence is 15 residues long. CDR3 nucleotide sequence: TGCGCCAGCAGGATAACGGAGAGCTCCTACAATGAGCAGTTCTTC. Protein sequence: CASRITESSYNEQFF. The complete variable domain, with remaining parts taken from reference TRBV5-1 and TRBJ2-1, reads KAGVTQTPRYLIKTRGQQVTLSCSPISGHRSVSWYQQTPGQGLQFLFEYFSETQRNKGNFPGRFSGRQFSNSRSEMNVSTLELGDSALYLCASRITESSYNEQFFGPGTRLTVL.

The chain combines TRBV4-3 with TRBJ2-1; 8 bases line up with TRBD2. The CDR3 covers 15 residues. V was pared by 1 base and J by 8 bases, with 7 bases of the junction left unmatched. The germline gives CDR1 LGHNA, CDR2 YSLEER. The CDR3 region is CASSQVSGGGDEQFF. The CDR3 DNA sequence: TGCGCCAGCAGCCAAGTGAGCGGGGGAGGGGATGAGCAGTTCTTC.

A few counts support this clonotype. The J gene is TRBJ1-2, the V gene TRBV6-2 or TRBV6-3; no firm D call. V gave up 5 bases and J gave up 3 bases, with 7 bases separating them. The CDR3 extends over 12 amino acids. CDR1 is MNHEY, CDR2 SVGEGT, per germline. The CDR3 DNA reads as TGTGCCAGCAGTCAAACGTACTATGGCTACACCTTC. Amino acids: CASSQTYYGYTF.

This clonotype appeared many times. The chain couples TRBV5-1 to TRBJ2-1; D is perhaps TRBD2 (6 bases). Germline CDR1 and CDR2: SGHRS and YFSETQ. The V gene lost 4 bases and the J gene lost 0 bases, with 26 bases spanning the gap. This CDR3 contains 20 residues. DNA for the CDR3: TGCGCCAGCAGCCCGGCCGGGACTCCCAGTGTGACCAGCTCCTACAATGAGCAGTTCTTC. It specifies CASSPAGTPSVTSSYNEQFF.

The chain carries TRBV5-1 and TRBJ2-1, with TRBD1 matching over 7 bases. V lost 4 bases, J lost 2 bases, and 9 bases stayed unmatched. The CDR3 runs to 16 residues. Germline CDR1 is SGHRS and CDR2 is YFSETQ. The CDR3 region has the DNA TGCGCCAGCAGCCTGATTAGGACAGGCCCCTACAATGAGCAGTTCTTC. This sequence encodes CASSLIRTGPYNEQFF. The entire variable domain, with the rest obtained from reference TRBV5-1 and TRBJ2-1, is as follows: KAGVTQTPRYLIKTRGQQVTLSCSPISGHRSVSWYQQTPGQGLQFLFEYFSETQRNKGNFPGRFSGRQFSNSRSEMNVSTLELGDSALYLCASSLIRTGPYNEQFFGPGTRLTVL.

This clonotype turned up a few times. In DNA, the CDR3 is TGTGCCAGCAGCTTAGGCAGGACCCACTCCTACAATGAGCAGTTCTTC. Its protein is CASSLGRTHSYNEQFF. The chain recombines TRBV13 with TRBJ2-1; no firm D call. This CDR3 is built from 16 residues. Germline V gene sequence: CDR1 PRHDT, CDR2 FYEKMQ (reference sequence). The V end lost 0 bases, the J end lost 0 bases, and 9 bases lay between the germline ends.

Points on this clonotype: A much bigger clone sits one base away, suggesting this may be a read error. This chain links TRBV7-8 with TRBJ2-4; D call uncertain. V was pared by 5 bases and J by 2 bases, with 16 bases between. Germline-derived CDR1 and CDR2 are SGHVS and FQNEAQ. CDR3 length: 16 residues. The CDR3 loop reads CASSPPLGLTKNIQYF. DNA of the CDR3: TGTGCCAGCAGCCCCCCGCTAGGCCTAACCAAAAACATTCAGTACTTC.

CDR3 coding DNA: TGTGCCAGCCAGCTAGGGGGGGCACTTTCACCCCTCCACTTT. It specifies CASQLGGALSPLHF. The rearrangement uses TRBV25-1 and TRBJ1-6, with a tentative D call TRBD1 (6 bases). The germline V and J ends were trimmed by 8 bases and 9 bases, with 17 bases remaining between them. This CDR3 comprises 14 residues. Per the germline V gene, CDR1 is MGHDK and CDR2 is SYGVNS.

A few counts support this clonotype. The J gene is TRBJ2-5, the V gene TRBV7-9, with TRBD1 identical over 7 bases. CDR1 is SEHNR and CDR2 is FQNEAQ in the germline V gene (reference sequence). This CDR3 is 17 amino acids long. V lost 6 bases and J lost 3; bases outside the gene matches: 16. The CDR3, as DNA: TGTGCCAGCAGACTACAGGGGCCCGCTTCGGGGAAAGAGACCCAGTACTTC. As protein: CASRLQGPASGKETQYF.

The chain uses TRBV5-1 and TRBJ2-3; 11 bases line up with TRBD2. The germline V gene encodes CDR1 SGHRS and CDR2 YFSETQ. The CDR3 contains 16 residues. Trimming at V came to 4 bases and at J to 1 base, leaving 5 bases not matched to a gene. Here the CDR3 reads CASSLGLAERTDTQYF. In DNA form, the CDR3 reads TGCGCCAGCAGCCTGGGACTAGCGGAACGCACAGATACGCAGTATTTT.

This chain links TRBV28 with TRBJ2-3; 8 bases are a match to TRBD2. Germline assignment: CDR1 MDHEN and CDR2 SYDVKM. The ends lost 3 bases at V and 6 bases at J; junction bases unmatched: 8. The CDR3 runs to 15 residues. CDR3 amino acids: CASSFLAGGYDTQYF. Here the CDR3 DNA reads TGTGCCAGCAGTTTCCTGGCGGGAGGTTACGATACGCAGTATTTT. The full variable domain, in which reference TRBV28 and TRBJ2-3 provide the parts outside the CDR3, is DVKVTQSSRYLVKRTGEKVFLECVQDMDHENMFWYRQDPGLGLRLIYFSYDVKMKEKGDIPEGYSVSREKKERFSLILESASTNQTSMYLCASSFLAGGYDTQYFGPGTRLTVL.

The CDR3 loop is CASRGQSVYTF. CDR3 DNA sequence: TGTGCCAGCAGAGGACAGTCGGTCTACACCTTC. V usage is TRBV7-2 and J usage is TRBJ1-2; tentatively, D is TRBD1 (6 bases). The CDR3 extends over 11 amino acids. Germline V gene sequence: CDR1 SGHTA, CDR2 FQGNSA. V lost 6 bases and J 10 bases, leaving 12 bases between the germline ends.

On this clonotype itself: This clone may be a read error of a much larger clone one base away. The J gene is TRBJ2-7, the V gene TRBV7-3; D is possibly TRBD1 or TRBD2 (6 bases each). Between the trimmed V and J ends, which lost 5 bases and 7 bases, there was a span of 21 bases. The CDR3 sequence is 15 residues long. CDR1 and CDR2 (germline): SGHTA, FQGTGA. For the CDR3, the DNA is TGTGCCAGCAGCCAACAGGGAGGCTCCTACAATGAGCAGTACTTC. Protein sequence: CASSQQGGSYNEQYF. Based on the CDR3 plus reference TRBV7-3 and TRBJ2-7, the full variable domain is GAGVSQTPSNKVTEKGKYVELRCDPISGHTALYWYRQSLGQGPEFLIYFQGTGAADDSGLPNDRFFAVRPEGSVSTLKIQRTERGDSAVYLCASSQQGGSYNEQYFGPGTRLTVT.

The rearrangement joins TRBV29-1 to TRBJ1-6; no clear D gene. This CDR3 is built from 13 residues. The germline V and J ends were trimmed by 7 bases and 6 bases, with 13 bases remaining between them. Looked up from germline, CDR1 is SQVTM and CDR2 is ANQGSEA. CDR3 DNA sequence: TGCAGCGAGTGGAGTTTTCCTAATTCACCCCTCCACTTT. It specifies CSEWSFPNSPLHF.

This clonotype has more than one count but fewer than ten. The rearrangement joins TRBV6-1 to TRBJ1-1; the D gene is possibly TRBD1 (5 bases). Between the trimmed V and J ends, which lost 4 bases and 6 bases, there was a span of 12 bases. Germline-derived CDR1 and CDR2 are MNHNS and SASEGT. The CDR3 length is 13 residues. CDR3 bases: TGTGCCAGCAGTGGGGACCTTTGGCCTGAAGCTTTCTTT. Translated: CASSGDLWPEAFF.